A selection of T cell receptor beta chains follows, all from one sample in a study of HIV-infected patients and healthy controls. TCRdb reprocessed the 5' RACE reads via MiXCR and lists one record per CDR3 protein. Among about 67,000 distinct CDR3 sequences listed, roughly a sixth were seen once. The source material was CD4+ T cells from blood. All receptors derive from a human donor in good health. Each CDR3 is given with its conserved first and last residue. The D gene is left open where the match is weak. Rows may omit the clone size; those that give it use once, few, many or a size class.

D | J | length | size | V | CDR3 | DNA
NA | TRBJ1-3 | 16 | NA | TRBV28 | CASSIESRASGNTIYF | TGTGCCAGCAGCATTGAGTCCCGAGCCTCTGGAAACACCATATATTTT
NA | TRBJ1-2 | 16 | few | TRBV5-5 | CASSLHSEPGFYGYTF | TGTGCCAGCAGCTTACACAGTGAACCTGGCTTCTATGGCTACACCTTC
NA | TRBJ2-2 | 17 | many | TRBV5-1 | CASSLNPSGLNTGELFF | TGCGCCAGCAGCTTGAATCCTTCGGGCTTAAACACCGGGGAGCTGTTTTTT
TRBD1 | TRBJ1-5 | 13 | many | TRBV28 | CASSRRGRQPQHF | TGTGCCAGCAGTCGCAGGGGGCGTCAGCCCCAGCATTTT
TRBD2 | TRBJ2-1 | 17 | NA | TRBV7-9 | CASSLPRLAGTYNEQFF | TGTGCCAGCAGCTTACCTCGACTAGCGGGAACCTACAATGAGCAGTTCTTC
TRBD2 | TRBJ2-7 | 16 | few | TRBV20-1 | CSARETTSGSIYEQYF | TGCAGTGCTAGAGAGACGACTAGCGGGAGTATCTACGAGCAGTACTTC
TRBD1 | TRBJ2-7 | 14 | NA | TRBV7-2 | CASSIDRAVYEQYF | TGTGCCAGCAGCATCGACAGGGCGGTGTACGAGCAGTACTTC
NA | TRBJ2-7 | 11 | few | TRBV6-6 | CASSYEQGSYF | TGTGCCAGCAGTTATGAGCAGGGAAGTTACTTC
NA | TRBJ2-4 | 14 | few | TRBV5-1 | CASSDYSRGNIQYF | TGCGCCAGCAGTGATTATTCCCGGGGAAACATTCAGTACTTC
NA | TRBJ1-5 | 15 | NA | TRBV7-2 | CASSFRANSNQPQHF | TGTGCCAGCAGCTTTAGGGCCAATAGCAATCAGCCCCAGCATTTT
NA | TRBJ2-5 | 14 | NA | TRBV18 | CASSPLAGEETQYF | TGTGCCAGCTCACCATTGGCAGGGGAAGAGACCCAGTACTTC
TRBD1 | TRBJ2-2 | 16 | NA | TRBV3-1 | CASSHRDRGYTGELFF | TGTGCCAGCAGCCACCGGGACAGGGGGTACACCGGGGAGCTGTTTTTT
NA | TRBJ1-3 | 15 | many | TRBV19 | CASSIIGAGRNTIYF | TGTGCCAGTAGTATCATCGGGGCAGGCCGGAACACCATATATTTT
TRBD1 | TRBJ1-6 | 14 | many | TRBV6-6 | CASSPTGGDSPLHF | TGTGCCAGCAGTCCCACAGGGGGCGACTCACCCCTCCACTTT
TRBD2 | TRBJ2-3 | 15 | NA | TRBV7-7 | CASSPTSGREATQYF | TGTGCTAGCAGCCCGACTAGCGGGAGAGAAGCTACGCAGTATTTT
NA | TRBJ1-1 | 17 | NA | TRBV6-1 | CASSEARSGGRGTEAFF | TGTGCCAGCAGTGAAGCGCGGTCGGGAGGGAGAGGCACTGAAGCTTTCTTT
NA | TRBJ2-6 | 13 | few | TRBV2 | CASPQSGANVLTF | TGTGCCAGCCCCCAATCTGGGGCCAACGTCCTGACTTTC
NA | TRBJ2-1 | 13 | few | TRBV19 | CASSQLGTNEQFF | TGTGCCAGTAGTCAGCTGGGGACGAATGAGCAGTTCTTC
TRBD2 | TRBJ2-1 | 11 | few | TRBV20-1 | CSAQGGGEQFF | TGCAGTGCTCAAGGCGGGGGTGAGCAGTTCTTC
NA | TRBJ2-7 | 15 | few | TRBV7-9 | CASSTVRTGAYEQYF | TGTGCCAGCAGCACCGTACGTACAGGAGCCTACGAGCAGTACTTC
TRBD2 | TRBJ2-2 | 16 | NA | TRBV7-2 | CASSLVTGGITGELFF | TGTGCCAGCAGCTTAGTAACCGGGGGGATCACCGGGGAGCTGTTTTTT
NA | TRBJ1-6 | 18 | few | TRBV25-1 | CASSHKGKSPPWNSPLHF | TGTGCCAGCTCCCACAAGGGGAAATCCCCCCCGTGGAATTCACCCCTCCACTTT
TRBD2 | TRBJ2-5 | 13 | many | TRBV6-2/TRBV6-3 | CASSRGGQETQYF | TGTGCCAGCAGTCGCGGGGGCCAAGAGACCCAGTACTTC
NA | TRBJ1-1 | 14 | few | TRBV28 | CASSFVGQGTEAFF | TGTGCCAGCAGTTTTGTGGGCCAGGGCACTGAAGCTTTCTTT
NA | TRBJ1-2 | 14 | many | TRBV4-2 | CASSQTDRNYGYTF | TGTGCCAGCAGCCAAACCGACAGAAACTATGGCTACACCTTC
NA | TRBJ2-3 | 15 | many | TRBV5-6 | CASSWGLSGTDTQYF | TGTGCCAGCAGCTGGGGTCTCTCTGGCACAGATACGCAGTATTTT
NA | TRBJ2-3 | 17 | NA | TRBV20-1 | CSARSPHGVRGTDTQYF | TGCAGTGCTAGATCTCCCCACGGGGTACGGGGCACAGATACGCAGTATTTT
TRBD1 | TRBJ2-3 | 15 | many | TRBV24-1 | CATSDLTRGTDTQYF | TGTGCCACCAGTGATTTAACCAGGGGGACAGATACGCAGTATTTT